This TCR beta chain comes out of a study of CD8+ T cells in alopecia areata. The wider study: The percentage of affected scalp area served as the score of severity for treated patients.

Comments on this clone: What it binds is not known. The junction departs from germline at one end; a sequencing error may be responsible.

The sequencing template was cDNA reverse transcribed from extracted RNA. Only in-frame clones appear in the TCRdb table, and some are missing; sequencing was by immunoSEQ multiplex PCR. The table has about 64,000 clones, around 45% seen once; the top ten hold roughly 20%. Study conclusions and caveats: Scalp repertoires also include resident alphabeta T cells from normal skin.

This CDR3 has 14 amino acids. The germline gives CDR1 MGHRA, CDR2 YSYEKL. Treatment: oral pan-JAK inhibitor, 5-10 mg twice daily. The investigators collected lesional scalp punch biopsies and peripheral blood from alopecia areata patients. This sample comprised CD8+ T cells sorted from blood, obtained at approximately week 36, from a patient treated with tofacitinib. The chain is built from TRBV4-1 and TRBJ2-4, with a possible D match to TRBD2 (6 bases). This clonotype was obtained from a human donor with alopecia areata. This CDR3 is CASSQESGQNIQYF. Here the CDR3 DNA reads TGCGCCAGCAGTCAAGAGAGCGGGCAAAACATTCAGTACTTC.